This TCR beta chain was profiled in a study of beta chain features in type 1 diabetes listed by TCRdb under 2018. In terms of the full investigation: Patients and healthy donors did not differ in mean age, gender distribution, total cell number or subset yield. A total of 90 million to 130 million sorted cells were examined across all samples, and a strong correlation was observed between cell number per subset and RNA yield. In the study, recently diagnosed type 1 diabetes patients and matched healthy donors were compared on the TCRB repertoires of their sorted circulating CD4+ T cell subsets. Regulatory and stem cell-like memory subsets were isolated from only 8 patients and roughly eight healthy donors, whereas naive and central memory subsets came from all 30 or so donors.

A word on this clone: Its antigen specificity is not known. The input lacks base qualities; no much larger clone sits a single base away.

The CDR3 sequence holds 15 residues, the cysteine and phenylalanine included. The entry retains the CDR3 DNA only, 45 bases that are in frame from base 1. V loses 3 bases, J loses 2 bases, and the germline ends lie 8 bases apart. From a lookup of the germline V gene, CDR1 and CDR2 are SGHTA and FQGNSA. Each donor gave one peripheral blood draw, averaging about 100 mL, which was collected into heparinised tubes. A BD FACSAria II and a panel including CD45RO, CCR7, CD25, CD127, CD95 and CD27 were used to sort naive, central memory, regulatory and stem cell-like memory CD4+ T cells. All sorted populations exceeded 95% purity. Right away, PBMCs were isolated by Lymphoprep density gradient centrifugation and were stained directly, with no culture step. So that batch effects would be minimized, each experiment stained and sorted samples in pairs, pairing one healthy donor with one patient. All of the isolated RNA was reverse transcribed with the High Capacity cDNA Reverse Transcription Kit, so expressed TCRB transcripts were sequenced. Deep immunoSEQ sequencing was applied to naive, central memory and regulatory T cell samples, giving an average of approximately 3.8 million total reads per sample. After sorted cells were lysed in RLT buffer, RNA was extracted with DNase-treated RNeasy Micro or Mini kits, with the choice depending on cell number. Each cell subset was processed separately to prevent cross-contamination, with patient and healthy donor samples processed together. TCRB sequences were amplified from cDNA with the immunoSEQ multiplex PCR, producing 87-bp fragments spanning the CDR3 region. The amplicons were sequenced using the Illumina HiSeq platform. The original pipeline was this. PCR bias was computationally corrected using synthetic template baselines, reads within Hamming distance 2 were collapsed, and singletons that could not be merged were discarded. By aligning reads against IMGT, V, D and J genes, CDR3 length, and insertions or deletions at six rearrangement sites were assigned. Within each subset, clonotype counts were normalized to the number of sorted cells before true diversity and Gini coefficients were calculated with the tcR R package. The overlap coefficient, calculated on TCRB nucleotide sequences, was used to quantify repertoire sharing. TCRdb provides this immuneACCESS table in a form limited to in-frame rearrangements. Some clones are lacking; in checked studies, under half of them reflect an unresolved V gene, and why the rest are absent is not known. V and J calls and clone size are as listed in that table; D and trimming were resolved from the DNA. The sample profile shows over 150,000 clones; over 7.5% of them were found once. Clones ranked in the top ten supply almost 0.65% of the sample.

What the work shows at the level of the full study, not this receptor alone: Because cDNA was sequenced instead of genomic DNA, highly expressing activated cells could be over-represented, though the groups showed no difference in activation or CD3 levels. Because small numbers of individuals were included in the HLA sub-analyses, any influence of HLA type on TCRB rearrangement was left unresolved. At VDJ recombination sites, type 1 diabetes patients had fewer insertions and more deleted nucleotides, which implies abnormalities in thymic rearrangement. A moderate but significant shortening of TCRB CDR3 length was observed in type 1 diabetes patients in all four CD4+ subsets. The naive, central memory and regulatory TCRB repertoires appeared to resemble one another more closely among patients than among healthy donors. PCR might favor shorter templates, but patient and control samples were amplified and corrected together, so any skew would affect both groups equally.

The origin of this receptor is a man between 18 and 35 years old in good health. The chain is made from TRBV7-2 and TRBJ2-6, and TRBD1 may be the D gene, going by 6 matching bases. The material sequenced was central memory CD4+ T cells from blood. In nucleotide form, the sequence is TGTGCCAGCAGCTTCAGGGGAACTGGGGCCAACGTCCTGACTTTC. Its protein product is CASSFRGTGANVLTF.